One and the same sample provided the 28 T cell receptor beta chains below, sequenced in a study of type 1 regulatory T cells (dated by TCRdb to 2020 to 2023). What the study reported, not specific to this receptor: Compared with non-Tr1 cells, Tr1 cells had a narrower TCR repertoire, and the study took this difference to reflect clonal expansion driven by alloantigen.

Sequencing used an Illumina MiSeq. TCRdb applied fastp at Q25 and MiXCR to the public reads, then kept only in-frame beta chains. Here each entry gathers all rows of one CDR3 protein and keeps the most common genes and DNA. The sample table holds about 71,000 distinct CDR3 sequences, of which roughly 20% were seen once. 8.3% of the sample belongs to the ten largest clones. Their antigen targets remain unknown. Sequencing was carried out using cultured type 1 regulatory T (Tr1) cells, either the whole culture or a sorted fraction (not recorded which). In the paper's terms, the cell subset or site label means: type 1 regulatory T cells sorted from the T-allo10 product. The receptors here all came from a human donor in good health.

This clonotype was detected ten times or more. This chain joins TRBV5-1 and TRBJ2-1; D is ambiguous. The CDR3 contains 14 residues. V lost 4 bases and J lost 4, with 12 bases in between. Germline V gene sequence: CDR1 SGHRS, CDR2 YFSETQ. CDR3 amino acids: CASSPYSPYNEQFF. Here the CDR3 DNA reads TGCGCCAGCAGCCCCTATAGCCCGTACAATGAGCAGTTCTTC.

This clonotype was seen more than once but under ten times. The chain uses TRBV5-5 and TRBJ1-4, with 9 bases lining up with TRBD1. There are 16 residues in the CDR3. Trimming cost V 5 bases and J 8 bases; bases outside gene matches: 13. Germline V gene sequence: CDR1 SGHKS, CDR2 YYEKEE (reference sequence). The CDR3 region has the DNA TGTGCCAGCAGTATCACAGGGGGCGGACAAGGGGAAAAACTGTTTTTT. Its protein is CASSITGGGQGEKLFF.

V is TRBV7-9 and J is TRBJ2-3; unclear D gene. CDR3 size: 14 residues. Deletions cut 2 bases from V and 4 bases from J, with 10 bases between. Germline lookup yields CDR1 SEHNR and CDR2 FQNEAQ (reference sequence). The CDR3 DNA reads as TGTGCCAGCAGCTTATTTCCAATTGCAGATACGCAGTATTTT. Protein sequence: CASSLFPIADTQYF.

The genes are TRBV5-1 and TRBJ2-3; 8 positions match TRBD2. After removal of 0 bases from V and 2 bases from J, the junction contained 5 bases not matched to a gene. The CDR3 spans 16 residues. Germline values: CDR1 SGHRS, CDR2 YFSETQ. CDR3 coding DNA: TGCGCCAGCAGCTTGGGGCTAGCGGGCTTCACAGATACGCAGTATTTT. Protein: CASSLGLAGFTDTQYF.

This clonotype was detected a few times. The rearrangement uses TRBV5-1 and TRBJ2-1, with D unclear. CDR1 SGHRS and CDR2 YFSETQ come from the germline V gene. The CDR3 runs 15 residues. Trimming pared 0 bases from V and 6 bases from J, leaving 13 bases between. CDR3: CASSLVQTGANEQFF. DNA of the CDR3: TGCGCCAGCAGCTTGGTACAGACTGGCGCCAATGAGCAGTTCTTC.

The table lists this clonotype with a few counts. The gene calls are TRBV20-1 and TRBJ2-4; D not certain. Germline loops: CDR1 DFQATT, CDR2 SNEGSKA (reference sequence). The CDR3 has 13 residues. V lost 6 bases, J lost 1 base, and 10 bases lay in between. The CDR3, as DNA: TGCAGTGCCCCCACCGCGGCCAAAAACATTCAGTACTTC. Translated, it gives CSAPTAAKNIQYF.

A few counts support this clonotype. The V call is TRBV29-1, the J call TRBJ2-5, with TRBD1 as a possible D gene (7 bases). From germline, CDR1 is SQVTM and CDR2 ANQGSEA. Trimming took 1 base from V and 7 from J, leaving 19 bases between them. This CDR3 spans 15 amino acids. The DNA of the CDR3 is TGCAGCGTTGAAGGGTGGGAACCCAGGGGGGTGACCCAGTACTTC. This codes for CSVEGWEPRGVTQYF.

This chain connects TRBV20-1 to TRBJ1-2; TRBD1 agrees at 11 bases. Germline V gives CDR1 DFQATT, CDR2 SNEGSKA (reference sequence). This CDR3 spans 16 amino acids. Trimming removed 5 bases from V and 4 bases from J; junction bases left unmatched: 12. Here the CDR3 reads CSAFEPTGTGGYGYTF. DNA for the CDR3: TGCAGTGCTTTTGAACCGACCGGGACAGGGGGCTATGGCTACACCTTC.

This clonotype was observed a handful of times. The V call is TRBV29-1, the J call TRBJ2-1, with 11 bases that match TRBD2. This CDR3 comprises 14 residues. The V gene end was trimmed by 6 bases and the J gene end by 0 bases; junction bases not matched to a gene: 1. Germline CDR1 SQVTM, CDR2 ANQGSEA. The CDR3 sequence: CSVTSGNSYNEQFF. As DNA, the CDR3 is TGCAGCGTGACTAGCGGGAACTCCTACAATGAGCAGTTCTTC.

In this sample, this clonotype turned up many times. The V call is TRBV15, the J call TRBJ2-1, with D unclear. The CDR3 extends over 13 amino acids. Looked up from germline, CDR1 is LNHNV and CDR2 is YYDKDF (reference sequence). Trimming cost V 2 bases and J 5 bases, with 7 bases left between them. The CDR3 protein is CATSRRVNNEQFF. The CDR3 DNA is TGTGCCACCAGCAGAAGGGTTAACAATGAGCAGTTCTTC. Full variable domain (remainder filled in from reference TRBV15 and TRBJ2-1): DAMVIQNPRYQVTQFGKPVTLSCSQTLNHNVMYWYQQKSSQAPKLLFHYYDKDFNNEADTPDNFQSRRPNTSFCFLDIRSPGLGDTAMYLCATSRRVNNEQFFGPGTRLTVL.

This chain connects TRBV12-3 or TRBV12-4 to TRBJ2-2; the D is unclear. This CDR3 has 15 residues. Trimming removed 2 bases from V and 2 bases from J, with 9 bases in between. The CDR3 bases are TGTGCCAGCAGTTTACAACAGAGCAACACCGGGGAGCTGTTTTTT. As protein: CASSLQQSNTGELFF.

About this clonotype itself: Relative to the germline gene, one junction end is altered; a read error may explain this. Here the CDR3 reads CASSPGQGAWTEVFF. The CDR3, as DNA: TGTGCCAGCAGCCCAGGACAGGGGGCATGGACTGAAGTTTTCTTT. V is TRBV7-9 and J is TRBJ1-1; TRBD1 agrees at 11 bases. The CDR3 covers 15 residues. CDR1 is SEHNR, CDR2 FQNEAQ, per germline (reference sequence).

On this clonotype itself: Germline is not matched at one junction end, which may reflect a read error. V and J are TRBV6-1 and TRBJ2-1; no reliable D call. CDR1 is MNHNS and CDR2 is SASEGT in the germline V gene. The CDR3 sequence is 15 residues long. The CDR3 region has the DNA TGTGCCAGCACCCCATACGCACTTTCCTACAGTGAGCAGTTCTTC. Its protein product is CASTPYALSYSEQFF.

This clonotype has at least ten counts. The chain uses TRBV29-1 and TRBJ1-5; 7 nucleotides align to TRBD1. The CDR3 loop spans 10 amino acids. Germline CDR1 and CDR2: SQVTM and ANQGSEA. Trimming took 4 bases from V and 11 from J; bases not matched to a gene: 2. CDR3 loop: CSVGQGTQHF. CDR3 sequence (DNA): TGCAGCGTTGGACAGGGTACCCAGCATTTT. Full variable domain (missing parts from reference TRBV29-1 and TRBJ1-5): SAVISQKPSRDICQRGTSLTIQCQVDSQVTMMFWYRQQPGQSLTLIATANQGSEATYESGFVIDKFPISRPNLTFSTLTVSNMSPEDSSIYLCSVGQGTQHFGDGTRLSIL.

The table lists this clonotype with a few counts. This rearrangement joins TRBV20-1 to TRBJ2-7, with D hard to call. Germline loops: CDR1 DFQATT, CDR2 SNEGSKA (reference sequence). With 0 bases removed from V and 2 bases from J, the gap between germline ends came to 11 bases. CDR3 length: 14 amino acids. Here the CDR3 DNA reads TGCAGTGCTAGAGATCTCCGGCAGACCTACGAGCAGTACTTC. Amino acids: CSARDLRQTYEQYF.

This clonotype was counted only a few times. V usage is TRBV6-2 or TRBV6-3 and J usage is TRBJ2-7; possibly TRBD2 for D (5 bases). This CDR3 is built from 14 residues. Germline V gene data show CDR1 as MNHEY and CDR2 as SVGEGT. V gave up 8 bases and J gave up 0 bases, with 14 bases separating them. The CDR3 protein is CASRDGGSSYEQYF. As DNA, the CDR3 is TGTGCCAGCCGGGATGGTGGGAGCTCCTACGAGCAGTACTTC.

Many counts were recorded for this clonotype. The chain uses TRBV5-1 and TRBJ2-1, with a possible D match to TRBD2 (5 bases). Germline V CDR1 and CDR2: SGHRS, YFSETQ. The V and J ends lost 4 bases and 5 bases respectively, with 16 bases between them. The CDR3 totals 15 residues. This CDR3 reads CASSPRGPGDNEQFF. As DNA, the CDR3 is TGCGCCAGCAGCCCAAGAGGCCCCGGGGACAATGAGCAGTTCTTC.

The chain couples TRBV12-3 or TRBV12-4 to TRBJ2-7; D is unresolved. With 2 bases removed from V and 7 bases from J, the gap between germline ends came to 12 bases. The CDR3 contains 13 residues. The CDR3 reads CASSLLPLVEQYF. The CDR3 DNA is TGTGCCAGCAGTTTACTCCCCCTGGTAGAGCAGTACTTC.

The V and J genes are TRBV5-6 and TRBJ2-3; 9 bases line up with TRBD1. With the DNA end fitting TRBJ1-5 better, the J assignment may be wrong. The CDR3 is made up of 16 amino acids. The V gene's germline CDR1 is SGHDT and CDR2 YYEEEE. CDR3 residues: CASSPAQGARTDTQHF. The CDR3 nucleotides are TGTGCCAGCAGCCCCGCACAGGGGGCTAGGACAGATACGCAGCATTTT.

This clonotype was counted many times. J is TRBJ2-1 and V is TRBV18; TRBD2 matches at 7 bases. V was clipped by 3 bases and J by 9 bases; unmatched bases: 8. The CDR3 is 14 amino acids. The germline V gene encodes CDR1 KGHSH and CDR2 LQKENI. Written as DNA, the CDR3 is TGTGCCAGCTCACCGGGAGGGTCACTTAGTGAGCAGTTCTTC. It translates to CASSPGGSLSEQFF.

The chain employs TRBV29-1 and TRBJ1-4; D unclear. Trimming pared 6 bases from V and 0 bases from J, leaving 11 bases between. The CDR3 has 14 residues. Germline V gene sequence: CDR1 SQVTM, CDR2 ANQGSEA. CDR3 residues: CSVITQSTNEKLFF. The CDR3 DNA sequence: TGCAGCGTAATCACGCAGTCAACTAATGAAAAACTGTTTTTT.

The chain uses TRBV28 and TRBJ2-7; 12 bases match TRBD2. The CDR3 is made up of 16 amino acids. The germline gives CDR1 MDHEN, CDR2 SYDVKM. V shed 4 bases and J 4 bases; nucleotides not matched to a gene: 8. Here the CDR3 reads CASSSQTSGSRYEQYF. The CDR3 nucleotides are TGTGCCAGCAGTTCTCAGACTAGCGGGAGTCGGTACGAGCAGTACTTC.

The genes are TRBV7-8 and TRBJ1-1, with a weak D call TRBD1 (6 bases). V lost 6 bases and J lost 1, with 21 bases in between. The CDR3 is made up of 17 amino acids. Germline CDR1 is SGHVS and CDR2 is FQNEAQ. The CDR3 loop is CASSKSRGATGNTEAFF. CDR3 nucleotide sequence: TGTGCCAGCAGTAAATCGAGGGGGGCTACCGGGAACACTGAAGCTTTCTTT.

This clonotype was found a few times. The CDR3 DNA reads TGCAGTGCTGGCTCCTACGAGCAGTACTTC. It yields the protein CSAGSYEQYF. The chain employs TRBV20-1 and TRBJ2-7; no reliable D call. Germline V gene data show CDR1 as DFQATT and CDR2 as SNEGSKA (reference sequence). The CDR3 spans 10 residues. Trimming took 5 bases from V and 0 from J, leaving 2 bases between them.

The table lists this clonotype with a few counts. The rearrangement uses TRBV20-1 and TRBJ2-7; D gene unclear. The V end lost 0 bases, the J end lost 2 bases, and 11 bases lay between the germline ends. Germline CDR1 reads DFQATT; CDR2 reads SNEGSKA (reference sequence). The CDR3 extends over 14 amino acids. In nucleotides, the CDR3 is TGCAGTGCTAGAGATCCTACAGCCACCTACGAGCAGTACTTC. Its protein product is CSARDPTATYEQYF.

The table lists this clonotype with a few counts. This chain uses TRBV7-3 with TRBJ2-1, with 7 bases aligning to TRBD2. Germline V gene lookup returns CDR1 SGHTA and CDR2 FQGTGA. Germline trimming cut 2 bases from V and 6 bases from J; bases unmatched to any gene: 7. The CDR3 runs 15 residues. CDR3 coding DNA: TGTGCCAGCAGCTTAGCAAGAGCGGGGCGCAATGAGCAGTTCTTC. This encodes CASSLARAGRNEQFF.

This clonotype was seen a few times. The rearrangement joins TRBV20-1 to TRBJ2-1, with a weak D call TRBD2 (5 bases). The germline gives CDR1 DFQATT, CDR2 SNEGSKA (reference sequence). The V end was cut by 5 bases, the J end by 0 bases, with 17 bases between. This CDR3 comprises 16 residues. CDR3 nucleotide sequence: TGCAGTGCTGGACTCGTGGACCCAAGCTCCTACAATGAGCAGTTCTTC. Translating it yields CSAGLVDPSSYNEQFF.

This rearrangement joins TRBV28 to TRBJ1-6; no clear D. Germline V CDR1 and CDR2: MDHEN, SYDVKM. This CDR3 contains 12 residues. Trimming removed 6 bases from V and 10 bases from J, with 10 bases in between. This chain's CDR3 is CASSPEVSPLHF. CDR3 DNA: TGTGCCAGCAGCCCCGAAGTATCACCCCTCCACTTT.